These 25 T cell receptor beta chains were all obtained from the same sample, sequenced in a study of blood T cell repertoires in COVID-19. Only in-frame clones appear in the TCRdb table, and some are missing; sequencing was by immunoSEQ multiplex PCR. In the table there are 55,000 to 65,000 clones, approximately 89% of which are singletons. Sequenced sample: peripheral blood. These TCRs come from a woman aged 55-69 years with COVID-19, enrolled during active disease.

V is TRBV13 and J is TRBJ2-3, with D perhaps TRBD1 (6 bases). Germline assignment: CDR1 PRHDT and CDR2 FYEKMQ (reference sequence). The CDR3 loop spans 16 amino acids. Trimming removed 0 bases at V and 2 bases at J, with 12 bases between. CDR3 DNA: TGTGCCAGCAGCTTAGGTCCTGGACAGAACACAGATACGCAGTATTTT. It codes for CASSLGPGQNTDTQYF.

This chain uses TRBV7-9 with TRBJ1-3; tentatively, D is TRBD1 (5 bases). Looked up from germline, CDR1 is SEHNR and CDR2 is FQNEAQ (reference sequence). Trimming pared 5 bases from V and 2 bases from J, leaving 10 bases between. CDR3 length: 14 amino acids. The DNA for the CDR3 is TGTGCCAGCAGCCCCCAGGGCGCTGGAAACACCATATATTTT. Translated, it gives CASSPQGAGNTIYF.

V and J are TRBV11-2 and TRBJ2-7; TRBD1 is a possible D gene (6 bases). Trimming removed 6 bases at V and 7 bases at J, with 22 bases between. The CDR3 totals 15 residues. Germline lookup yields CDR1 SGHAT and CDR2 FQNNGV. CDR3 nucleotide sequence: TGTGCCAGCAGAAATCACCGGGACACCTCAAATGAGCAGTACTTC. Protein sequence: CASRNHRDTSNEQYF.

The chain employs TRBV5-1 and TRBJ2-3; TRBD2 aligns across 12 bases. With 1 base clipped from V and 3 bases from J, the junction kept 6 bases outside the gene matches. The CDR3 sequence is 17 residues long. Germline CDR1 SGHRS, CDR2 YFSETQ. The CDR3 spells CASSLLPSGGATDTQYF. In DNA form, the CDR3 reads TGCGCCAGCAGCTTGTTGCCTAGCGGGGGGGCTACAGATACGCAGTATTTT.

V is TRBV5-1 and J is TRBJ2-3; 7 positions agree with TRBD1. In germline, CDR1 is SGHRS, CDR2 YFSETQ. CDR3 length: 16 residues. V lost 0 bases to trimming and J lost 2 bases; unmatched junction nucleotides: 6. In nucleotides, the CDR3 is TGCGCCAGCAGCTTGGCCCCCGGGACAGACACAGATACGCAGTATTTT. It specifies CASSLAPGTDTDTQYF.

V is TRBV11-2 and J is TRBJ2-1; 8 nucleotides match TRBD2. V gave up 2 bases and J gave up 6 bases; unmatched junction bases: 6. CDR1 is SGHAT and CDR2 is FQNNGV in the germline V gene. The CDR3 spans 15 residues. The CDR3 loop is CASSLTSGIFNEQFF. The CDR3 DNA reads TGTGCCAGCAGCTTAACTAGCGGCATTTTCAATGAGCAGTTCTTC.

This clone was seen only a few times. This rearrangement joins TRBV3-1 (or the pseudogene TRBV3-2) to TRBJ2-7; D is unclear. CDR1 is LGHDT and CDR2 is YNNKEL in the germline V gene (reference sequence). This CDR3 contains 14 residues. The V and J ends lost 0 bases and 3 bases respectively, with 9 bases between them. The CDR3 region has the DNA TGTGCCAGCAGCCAAGATAGCACGGACTACGAGCAGTACTTC. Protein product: CASSQDSTDYEQYF.

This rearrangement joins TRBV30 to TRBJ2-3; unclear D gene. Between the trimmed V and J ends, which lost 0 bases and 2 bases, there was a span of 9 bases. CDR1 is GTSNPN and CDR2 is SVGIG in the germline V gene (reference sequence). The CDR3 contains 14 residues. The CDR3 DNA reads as TGTGCCTGGAGTGTAACACTACCCACAGATACGCAGTATTTT. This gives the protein CAWSVTLPTDTQYF. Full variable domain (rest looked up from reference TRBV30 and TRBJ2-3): SQTIHQWPATLVQPVGSPLSLECTVEGTSNPNLYWYRQAAGRGLQLLFYSVGIGQISSEVPQNLSASRPQDRQFILSSKKLLLSDSGFYLCAWSVTLPTDTQYFGPGTRLTVL.

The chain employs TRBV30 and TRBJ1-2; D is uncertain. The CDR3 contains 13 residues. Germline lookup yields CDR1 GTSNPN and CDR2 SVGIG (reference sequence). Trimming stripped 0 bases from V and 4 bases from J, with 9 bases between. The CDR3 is CAWSVVGSYGYTF. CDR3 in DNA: TGTGCCTGGAGTGTAGTAGGGAGCTATGGCTACACCTTC.

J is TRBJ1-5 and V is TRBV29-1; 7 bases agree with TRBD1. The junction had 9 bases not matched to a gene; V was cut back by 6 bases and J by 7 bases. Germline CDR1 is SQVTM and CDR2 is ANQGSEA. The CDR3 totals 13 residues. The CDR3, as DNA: TGCAGCGTCGCTACAGGGGCGGGGCAGCCCCAGCATTTT. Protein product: CSVATGAGQPQHF.

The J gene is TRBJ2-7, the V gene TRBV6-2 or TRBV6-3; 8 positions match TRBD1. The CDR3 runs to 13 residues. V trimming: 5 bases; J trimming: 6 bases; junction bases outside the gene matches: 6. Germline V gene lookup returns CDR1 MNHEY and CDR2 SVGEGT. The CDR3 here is CASSGWTGPEQYF. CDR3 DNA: TGTGCCAGCAGTGGATGGACAGGGCCCGAGCAGTACTTC.

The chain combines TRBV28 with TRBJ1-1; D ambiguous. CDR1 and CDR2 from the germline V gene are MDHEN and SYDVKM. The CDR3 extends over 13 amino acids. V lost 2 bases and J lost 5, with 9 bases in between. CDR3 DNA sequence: TGTGCCAGCAGTTTAGGGCCTTTGACTGAAGCTTTCTTT. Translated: CASSLGPLTEAFF.

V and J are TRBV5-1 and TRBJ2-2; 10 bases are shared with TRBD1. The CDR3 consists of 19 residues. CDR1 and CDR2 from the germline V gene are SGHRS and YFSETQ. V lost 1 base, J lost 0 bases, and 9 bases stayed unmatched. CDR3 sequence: CASSLWGGTGASNTGELFF. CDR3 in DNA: TGCGCCAGCAGCTTGTGGGGCGGGACAGGGGCTTCGAACACCGGGGAGCTGTTTTTT.

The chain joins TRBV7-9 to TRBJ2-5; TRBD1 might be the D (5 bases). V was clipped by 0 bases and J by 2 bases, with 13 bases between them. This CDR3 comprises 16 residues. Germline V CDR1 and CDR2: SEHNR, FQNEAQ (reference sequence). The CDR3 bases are TGTGCCAGCAGCTTAGCCCGCCGGACATCTCAAGAGACCCAGTACTTC. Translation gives CASSLARRTSQETQYF.

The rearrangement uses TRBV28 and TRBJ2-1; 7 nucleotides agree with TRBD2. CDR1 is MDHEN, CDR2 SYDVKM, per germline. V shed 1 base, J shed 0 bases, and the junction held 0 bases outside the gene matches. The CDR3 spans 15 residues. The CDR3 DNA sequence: TGTGCCAGCAGTTTATCGGGGGGCTCCTACAATGAGCAGTTCTTC. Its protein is CASSLSGGSYNEQFF.

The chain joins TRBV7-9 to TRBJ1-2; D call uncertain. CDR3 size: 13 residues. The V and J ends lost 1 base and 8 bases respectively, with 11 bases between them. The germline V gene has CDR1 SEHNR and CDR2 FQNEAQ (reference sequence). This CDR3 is CASSLVETFGYTF. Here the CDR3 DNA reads TGTGCCAGCAGCTTAGTTGAGACATTCGGCTACACCTTC.

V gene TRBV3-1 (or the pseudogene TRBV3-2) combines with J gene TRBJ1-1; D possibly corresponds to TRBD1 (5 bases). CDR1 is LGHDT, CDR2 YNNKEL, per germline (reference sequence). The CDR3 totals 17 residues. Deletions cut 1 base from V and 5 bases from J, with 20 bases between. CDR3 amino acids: CASSQGVSPGFITEAFF. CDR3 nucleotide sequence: TGTGCCAGCAGCCAAGGGGTTAGTCCAGGGTTTATAACTGAAGCTTTCTTT.

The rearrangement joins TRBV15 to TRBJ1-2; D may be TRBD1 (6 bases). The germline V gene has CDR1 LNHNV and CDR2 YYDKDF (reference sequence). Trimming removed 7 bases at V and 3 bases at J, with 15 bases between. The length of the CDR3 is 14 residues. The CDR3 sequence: CATTIGGVHYGYTF. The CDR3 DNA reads TGTGCCACCACCATAGGGGGGGTCCACTATGGCTACACCTTC.

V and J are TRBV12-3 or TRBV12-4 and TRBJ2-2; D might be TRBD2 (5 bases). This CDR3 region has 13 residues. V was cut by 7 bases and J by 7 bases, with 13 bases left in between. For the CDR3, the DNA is TGTGCCAGCATTCTCTCGAGCGGCGGGGAGCTGTTTTTT. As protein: CASILSSGGELFF.

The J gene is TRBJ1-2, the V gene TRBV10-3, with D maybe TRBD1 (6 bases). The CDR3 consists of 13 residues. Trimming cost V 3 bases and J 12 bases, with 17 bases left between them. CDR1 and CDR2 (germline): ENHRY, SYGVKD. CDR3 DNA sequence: TGTGCCATCAGTGATTCTGGGGACACTAGGGACACCTTC. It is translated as CAISDSGDTRDTF.

This CDR3 reads CASSVGLLNTEAFF. The CDR3 nucleotides read TGCGCCAGCAGTGTGGGACTCTTGAACACTGAAGCTTTCTTT. The chain combines TRBV10-1 with TRBJ1-1, with TRBD1 as a possible D gene (5 bases). This CDR3 has 14 residues. Germline CDR1 and CDR2: WNHNN and SYGVQD (reference sequence). With 4 bases removed from V and 0 bases from J, the gap between germline ends came to 9 bases.

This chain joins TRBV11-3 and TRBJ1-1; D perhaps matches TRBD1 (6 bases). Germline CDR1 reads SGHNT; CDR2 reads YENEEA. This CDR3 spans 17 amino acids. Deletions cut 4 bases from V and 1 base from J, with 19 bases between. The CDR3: CASSSVRSGTRNTEAFF. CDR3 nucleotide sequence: TGTGCCAGCAGCTCGGTGAGGTCGGGGACAAGGAACACTGAAGCTTTCTTT.

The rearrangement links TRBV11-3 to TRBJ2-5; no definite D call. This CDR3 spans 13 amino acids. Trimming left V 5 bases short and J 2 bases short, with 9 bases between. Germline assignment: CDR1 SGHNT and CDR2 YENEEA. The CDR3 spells CASSPGLQETQYF. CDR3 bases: TGTGCCAGCAGCCCGGGTCTACAAGAGACCCAGTACTTC.

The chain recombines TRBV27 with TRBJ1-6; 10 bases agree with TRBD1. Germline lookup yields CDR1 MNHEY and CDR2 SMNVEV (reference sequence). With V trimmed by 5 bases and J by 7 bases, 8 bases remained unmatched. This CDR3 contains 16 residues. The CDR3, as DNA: TGTGCCAGCAGTCCCCGGGGACAGGGGTTAAATTCACCCCTCCACTTT. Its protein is CASSPRGQGLNSPLHF.

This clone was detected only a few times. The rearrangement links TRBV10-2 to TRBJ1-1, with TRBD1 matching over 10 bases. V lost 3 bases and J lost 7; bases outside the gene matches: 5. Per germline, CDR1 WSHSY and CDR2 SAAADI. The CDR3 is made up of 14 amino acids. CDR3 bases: TGCGCCAGCAGTGAAGACAGGGGGCACGATGAAGCTTTCTTT. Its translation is CASSEDRGHDEAFF.